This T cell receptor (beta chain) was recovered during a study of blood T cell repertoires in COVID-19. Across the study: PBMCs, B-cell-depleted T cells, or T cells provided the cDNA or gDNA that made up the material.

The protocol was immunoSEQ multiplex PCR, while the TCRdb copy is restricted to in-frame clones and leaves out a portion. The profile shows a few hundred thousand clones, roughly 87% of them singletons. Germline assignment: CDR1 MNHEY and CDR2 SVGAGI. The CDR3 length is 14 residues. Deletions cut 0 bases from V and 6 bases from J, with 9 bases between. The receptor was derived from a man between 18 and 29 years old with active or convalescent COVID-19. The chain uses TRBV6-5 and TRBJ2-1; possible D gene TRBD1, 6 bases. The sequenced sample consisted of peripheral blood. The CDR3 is CASSYSRTVNEQFF. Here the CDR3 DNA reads TGTGCCAGCAGTTACTCACGGACAGTCAATGAGCAGTTCTTC.